This T cell receptor (beta chain) was sequenced during a study of cytomegalovirus exposure and HLA in healthy donors. General observations from the study: The tendency of first-cohort TCR clusters to co-occur in the 95 to 150 validation repertoires was the finding of a later analysis. Using the classifier, cytomegalovirus status was reportedly diagnosed with high specificity and sensitivity. The study recorded 150 to 200 TCR beta chains that were cytomegalovirus-associated.

Of note for this clone: The target antigen is unknown.

Profiling relied on immunoSEQ multiplex PCR, and the TCRdb table lists in-frame clones only, not all of them. The sample shows about 200,000 clones, roughly 91% of them seen only once. The CDR3 is made up of 16 amino acids. CDR1 is LGHNA, CDR2 YNFKEQ, per germline. V lost 0 bases and J lost 3; bases outside the gene matches: 8. The donors were part of the validation cohort, which consisted of 120 subjects and was separate from the first cohort of 670 or so subjects. This receptor was identified in a young woman in good health and CMV-seropositive. Material: PBMCs. The chain joins TRBV4-2 to TRBJ2-7, with 7 bases matching TRBD2. This chain's CDR3 is CASSQDGTGGHYEQYF. CDR3 sequence (DNA): TGTGCCAGCAGCCAAGATGGGACGGGAGGTCACTACGAGCAGTACTTC.